This TCR beta chain was sequenced for a study of shared clonotypes between healthy human individuals. This clone was counted between two and nine times. All donors were healthy HIV-negative adults lacking recent acute infections or vaccinations. Only Caucasian adults living in Nashville, Tennessee made up the donor group. Every subset's genomic DNA went evenly onto several immunoSEQ plates. Sequencing of unsorted PBMC DNA was carried out using ten immunoSEQ deep assay plates. Sequenced by immunoSEQ multiplex PCR; TCRdb stores in-frame clones only, minus some. Of some 530,000 clones in the sample, roughly 80% were seen once. CDR1 and CDR2 from the germline V gene are MNHEY and SVGAGI. Trimming cost V 6 bases and J 4 bases; bases outside gene matches: 5. The CDR3 extends over 13 amino acids.

The sequence came from a woman aged 40-49 years in good health. Some clones in this sample may be carry-over from other donors' samples. The chain uses TRBV6-5 and TRBJ1-1; TRBD1 matches 7 bases. The sample comprised PBMCs. CDR3 nucleotides: TGTGCCAGCAGCCGCGGGACAGCCACTGAAGCTTTCTTT. Its translation is CASSRGTATEAFF.